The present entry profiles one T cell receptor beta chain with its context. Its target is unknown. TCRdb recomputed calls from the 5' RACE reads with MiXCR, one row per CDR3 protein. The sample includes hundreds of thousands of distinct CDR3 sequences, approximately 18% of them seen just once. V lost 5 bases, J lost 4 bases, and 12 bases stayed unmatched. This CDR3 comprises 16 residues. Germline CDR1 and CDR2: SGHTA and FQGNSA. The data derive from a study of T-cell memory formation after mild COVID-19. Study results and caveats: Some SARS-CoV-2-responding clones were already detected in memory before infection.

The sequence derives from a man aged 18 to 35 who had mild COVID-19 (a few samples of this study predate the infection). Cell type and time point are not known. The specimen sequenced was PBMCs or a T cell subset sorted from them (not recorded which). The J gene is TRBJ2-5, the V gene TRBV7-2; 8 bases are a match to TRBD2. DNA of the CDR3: TGTGCCAGCAGCCTGTTGGTCGGGGGGGCGGGAGAGACCCAGTACTTC. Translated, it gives CASSLLVGGAGETQYF.